Detailed here is one TCR beta chain. PCR involved 60 Vbeta and 13 Jbeta primers. This table comes from immunoSEQ multiplex PCR, and its TCRdb copy is limited to in-frame clones, with some not included. The table lists 55,000 or so clones, approximately 78% of them singletons. The data were obtained in a study of cytomegalovirus exposure and HLA in healthy donors. The sequencing input was PBMCs. The receptor was isolated from a female donor in good health and CMV-seronegative.

The CDR3 region has the DNA TGTGCCAGCTCACCACAGGGGGCGAGACCCTCTGGAAACACCATATATTTT. Its protein product is CASSPQGARPSGNTIYF. The chain combines TRBV18 with TRBJ1-3; 7 bases align to TRBD1. Germline V CDR1 and CDR2: KGHSH, LQKENI. J was trimmed by 0 bases and V by 1 base; bases with no gene match: 6. The CDR3 runs 17 residues.